This T cell receptor beta chain emerged from a study of T cell clusters in autoimmune cytopenias. Each sample's input was 200 to 250 ng genomic DNA, some 34,000 genome equivalents. By frequency, this clonotype is medium-sized. One tube held mixed TRB-A and TRB-B primer pools for touch-down PCR. With the multiplex PCR reads reprocessed, TCRdb shows one record per CDR3 protein and no DNA. Its table records 3,500 or so distinct CDR3 sequences. The CDR3 sequence is 15 residues long. Germline lookup yields CDR1 SGHKS and CDR2 YYEKEE (reference sequence). These data were also reused for a study on T cell repertoires in aging, cancer and after chemotherapy.

The genes are TRBV5-5 and TRBJ2-1; checking the TCRdb D call of TRBD2 is not possible without DNA. This receptor was obtained from a human donor in good health. Sequencing was performed on peripheral blood. This CDR3 reads CASSLALVSYNEQFF.